This T cell receptor beta chain was documented in a study of technical replicates of blood from a handful of donors. Produced via immunoSEQ multiplex PCR; TCRdb's table is partial and in-frame only. The sample lists some 80,000 clones; over 75% were seen once. Germline assignment: CDR1 GTSNPN and CDR2 SVGIG (reference sequence). The CDR3 runs 13 residues. The V end lost 2 bases, the J end lost 0 bases, and 8 bases lay between the germline ends. This receptor was identified in a human donor in good health. Some clones in this sample may be carry-over from other donors' samples. The specimen was PBMCs. The chain employs TRBV30 and TRBJ2-7; no firm D call. CDR3 sequence reads: CAWSSPSSYEQYF. The CDR3 DNA reads as TGTGCCTGGAGTTCCCCCAGCTCCTACGAGCAGTACTTC.